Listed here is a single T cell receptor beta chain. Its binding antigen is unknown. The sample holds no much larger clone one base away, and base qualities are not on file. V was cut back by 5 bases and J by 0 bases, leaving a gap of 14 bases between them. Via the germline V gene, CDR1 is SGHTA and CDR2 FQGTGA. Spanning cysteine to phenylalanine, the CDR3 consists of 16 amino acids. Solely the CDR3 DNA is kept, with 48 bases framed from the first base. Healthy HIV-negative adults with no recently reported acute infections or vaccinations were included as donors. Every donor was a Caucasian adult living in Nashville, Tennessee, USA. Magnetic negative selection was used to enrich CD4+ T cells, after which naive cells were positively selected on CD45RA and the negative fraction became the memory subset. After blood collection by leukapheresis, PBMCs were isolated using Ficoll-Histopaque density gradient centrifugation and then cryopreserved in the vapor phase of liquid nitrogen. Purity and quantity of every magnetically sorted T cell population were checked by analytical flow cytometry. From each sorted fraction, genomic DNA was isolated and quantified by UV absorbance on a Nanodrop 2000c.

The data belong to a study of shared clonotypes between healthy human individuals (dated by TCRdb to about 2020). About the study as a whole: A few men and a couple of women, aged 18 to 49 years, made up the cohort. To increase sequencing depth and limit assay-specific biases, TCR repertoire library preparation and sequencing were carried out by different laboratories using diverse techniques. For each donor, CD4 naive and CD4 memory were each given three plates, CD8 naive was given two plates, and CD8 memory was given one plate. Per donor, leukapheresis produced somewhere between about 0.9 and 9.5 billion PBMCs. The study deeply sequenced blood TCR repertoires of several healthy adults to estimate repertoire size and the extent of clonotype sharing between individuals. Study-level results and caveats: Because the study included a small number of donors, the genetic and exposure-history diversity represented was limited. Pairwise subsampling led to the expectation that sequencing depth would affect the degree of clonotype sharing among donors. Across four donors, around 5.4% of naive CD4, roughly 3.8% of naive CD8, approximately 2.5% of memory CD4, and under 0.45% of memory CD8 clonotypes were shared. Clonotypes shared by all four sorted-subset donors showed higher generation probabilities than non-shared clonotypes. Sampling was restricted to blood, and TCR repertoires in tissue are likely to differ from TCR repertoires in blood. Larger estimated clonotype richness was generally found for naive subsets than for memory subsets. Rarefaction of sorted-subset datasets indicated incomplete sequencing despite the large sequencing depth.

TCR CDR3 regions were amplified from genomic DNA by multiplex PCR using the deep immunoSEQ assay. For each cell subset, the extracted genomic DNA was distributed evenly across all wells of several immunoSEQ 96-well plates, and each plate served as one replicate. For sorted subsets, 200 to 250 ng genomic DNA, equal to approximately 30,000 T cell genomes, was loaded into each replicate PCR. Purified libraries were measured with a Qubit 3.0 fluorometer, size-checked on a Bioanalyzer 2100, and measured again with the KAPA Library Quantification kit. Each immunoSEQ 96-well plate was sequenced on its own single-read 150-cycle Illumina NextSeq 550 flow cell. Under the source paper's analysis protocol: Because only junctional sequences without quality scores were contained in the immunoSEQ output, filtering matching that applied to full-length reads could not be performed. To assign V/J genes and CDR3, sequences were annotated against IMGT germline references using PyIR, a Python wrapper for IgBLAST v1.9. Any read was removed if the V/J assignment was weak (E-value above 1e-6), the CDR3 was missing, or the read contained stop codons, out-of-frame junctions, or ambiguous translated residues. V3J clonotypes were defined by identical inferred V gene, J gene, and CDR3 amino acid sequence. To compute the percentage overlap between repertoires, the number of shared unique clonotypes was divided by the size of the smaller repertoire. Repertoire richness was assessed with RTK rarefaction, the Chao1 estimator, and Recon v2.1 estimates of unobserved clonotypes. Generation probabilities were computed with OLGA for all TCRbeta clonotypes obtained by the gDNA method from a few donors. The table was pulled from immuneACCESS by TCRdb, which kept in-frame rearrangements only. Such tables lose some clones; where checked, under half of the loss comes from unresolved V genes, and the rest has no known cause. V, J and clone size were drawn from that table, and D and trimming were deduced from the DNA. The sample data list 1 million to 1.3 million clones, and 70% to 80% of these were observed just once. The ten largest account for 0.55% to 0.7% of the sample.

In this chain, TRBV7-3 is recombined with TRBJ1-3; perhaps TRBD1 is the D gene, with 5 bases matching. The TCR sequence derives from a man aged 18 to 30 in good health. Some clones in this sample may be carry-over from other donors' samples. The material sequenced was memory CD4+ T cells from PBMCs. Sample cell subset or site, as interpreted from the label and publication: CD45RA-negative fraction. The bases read TGTGCCAGCAGCATGGGTGGGGGTGACTCTGGAAACACCATATATTTT. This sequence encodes CASSMGGGDSGNTIYF.